Sequencing of this T cell receptor beta chain was carried out in a study of cytomegalovirus exposure and HLA in healthy donors. Across the whole study: Genotyping of 300 to 450 donors showed that 80% to 85% belonged to the Caucasian-associated ancestry cluster.

Whole-study results and caveats: TCR beta sequences reportedly predicted most subjects' HLA-A and HLA-B alleles accurately. Specificity for CMV antigens was confirmed in vitro for a few of the CMV-associated chains.

With respect to this clone: Its antigen is not known.

The study ran its PCR with 60 Vbeta and 13 Jbeta primers. Libraries were prepared by immunoSEQ multiplex PCR; TCRdb keeps only in-frame clonotypes and omits some of them. The sample lists about 130,000 clones; approximately 82% were seen once. V lost 0 bases and J lost 6; bases outside the gene matches: 4. The CDR3 sequence is 14 residues long. Germline lookup yields CDR1 MNHNY and CDR2 SVGAGI (reference sequence). This receptor was identified in a man aged 35 to 55 in good health and CMV-seronegative. The chain carries TRBV6-6 and TRBJ1-2; the match to TRBD1 covers 7 bases. The sequencing sample was made of PBMCs. CDR3 region: CASSYSEGAHGYTF. The DNA for the CDR3 is TGTGCCAGCAGTTACTCGGAGGGGGCGCATGGCTACACCTTC.